This T cell receptor (beta chain) was sequenced for a study of blood T cells in healthy people across ages. Findings and limits, study-wide: PBMCs that were unsorted prevented a conclusive naive versus antigen-experienced comparison.

The CDR3 has 15 residues. The V and J ends lost 4 bases and 2 bases respectively, with 15 bases between them. Germline V gene sequence: CDR1 SGHDN, CDR2 FVKESK. Sample-barcoded 5' priming and a J-beta primer mix drove a second PCR of roughly 7 to 11 cycles. TCRdb used MiXCR to reprocess the 5' RACE reads, holding one entry per CDR3 protein. The sample yields about 800,000 distinct CDR3 sequences, 25% seen once. In its sample, this clonotype was seen a few times. The antigen is not known. These data were likewise used in another study, on T cells of mothers and their children.

V and J are TRBV14 and TRBJ2-7, with D possibly matching TRBD1 (5 bases). The TCR originated in a boy between 5 and 17 years old in good health. The sample consisted of blood. This chain's CDR3 is CASSRQTGRAYEQYF. The CDR3 DNA is TGTGCCAGCAGCCGACAAACAGGCCGGGCCTACGAGCAGTACTTC.